Listed below are T cell receptor beta chains from one sample, sequenced in a study of blood T cell repertoires in COVID-19. Profiling relied on immunoSEQ multiplex PCR, and the TCRdb table lists in-frame clones only, not all of them. The table has 150,000 to 200,000 clones, around 91% seen once. Sequenced input: PBMCs or T cells enriched from blood (not recorded which). The receptors originated from a woman aged 18 to 35 who had recovered from COVID-19. Each CDR3 is given with its conserved first and last residue. A D gene is named only where the DNA matches it firmly. Only part of the rows carry a size: once, few, many, or a class if the clone is expanded.

abundance,j_gene,v_gene,d_gene,CDR3nt,CDR3aa
.,TRBJ1-2,TRBV19,TRBD1,TGTGCCAGTAGTCCTCGACAGGGTCCCTTGGCTGGCTACACCTTC,CASSPRQGPLAGYTF
.,TRBJ2-7,TRBV28,.,TGTGCCAGCAGTCCCTATCCGGGACTCAACTACGAGCAGTACTTC,CASSPYPGLNYEQYF
.,TRBJ1-1,TRBV7-9,.,TGTGCCAGCAGCTTAGCACAGGCCCTTGAAGCTTTCTTT,CASSLAQALEAFF
.,TRBJ2-7,TRBV2,.,TGTGCCAGCAGTGGCCCTAGACGGTACTTC,CASSGPRRYF
.,TRBJ2-3,TRBV27,.,TGTGCCAGCAGTTTCGACCCTCAGGGCACAGATACGCAGTATTTT,CASSFDPQGTDTQYF
.,TRBJ2-7,TRBV30,TRBD2,TGTGCCTGGAGTGGCGGGGGGTACGAGCAGTACTTC,CAWSGGGYEQYF
.,TRBJ2-3,TRBV18,TRBD1,TGTGCCAGCTCACCCCCCGGGACAGGGTTAACAGATACGCAGTATTTT,CASSPPGTGLTDTQYF
.,TRBJ1-1,TRBV6-5,.,TGTGCCAGCAGTCCCCTCGGGACAAATGAAGCTTTCTTT,CASSPLGTNEAFF
.,TRBJ2-1,TRBV28,TRBD2,TGTGCCAGCAACCCGGGGTTTATAGGGACTACCCACAATGAGCAGTTCTTC,CASNPGFIGTTHNEQFF
.,TRBJ2-3,TRBV10-3,.,TGTGCCATCAGTTACGAGCGAGATACGCAGTATTTT,CAISYERDTQYF
.,TRBJ1-4,TRBV19,.,TGTGCCAGTAGCAATGATGAGGATGAAAAACTGTTTTTT,CASSNDEDEKLFF
.,TRBJ2-7,TRBV28,TRBD1,TGTGCCAGCATGTCCGGGACAGGAACCTACGAGCAGTACTTC,CASMSGTGTYEQYF
.,TRBJ1-2,TRBV27,.,TGTGCCAGCAGTCCCCTCGGAGGATATGGCTACACCTTC,CASSPLGGYGYTF
.,TRBJ1-2,TRBV15,.,TGTGCCACCAGCAGAGATCTTAACTATGGCTACACCTTC,CATSRDLNYGYTF
once,TRBJ1-2,TRBV27,.,TGTGCCAGCAGCCCCACGGGGGGCGCTAACTATGGCTACACCTTC,CASSPTGGANYGYTF
.,TRBJ2-7,TRBV21-1,.,TGTGCCAGCAGCATCTACAAATGGACAGGAGCAGCCTACGAGCAGTACTTC,CASSIYKWTGAAYEQYF
.,TRBJ1-5,TRBV24-1,.,TGTGCCACCAGTGATGGCACAGGGCGGATGGGGCCCCAGCATTTT,CATSDGTGRMGPQHF
.,TRBJ2-3,TRBV5-1,TRBD2,TGCGCCAGCAGGGCTAGCGGAAGCACAGATACGCAGTATTTT,CASRASGSTDTQYF
once,TRBJ1-2,TRBV11-2,.,TGTGCCAGCAGCTTAGGACAGACTGGGGGCTACACCTTC,CASSLGQTGGYTF
.,TRBJ2-1,TRBV3-1/TRBV3-2,.,TGTGCCAGCAGCCAAGACCTCAATGAGCAGTTCTTC,CASSQDLNEQFF
.,TRBJ1-5,TRBV6-4,.,TGTGCCAGCAGTGGGGGGGTGATGGTAAATCAGCCCCAGCATTTT,CASSGGVMVNQPQHF
.,TRBJ2-7,TRBV7-2,.,TGTGCCAGCAGCTTAGGCCTAGGGGCCTACGAGCAGTACTTC,CASSLGLGAYEQYF
.,TRBJ1-1,TRBV3-1/TRBV3-2,.,TGTGCCAGCAGCCGCGCAGCAGGGGCGGGCACTGAAGCTTTCTTT,CASSRAAGAGTEAFF
.,TRBJ2-1,TRBV6-1,.,TGTGCCAGCAGCGAAATGATAAGCGCCCGACTCTACAATGAGCAGTTCTTC,CASSEMISARLYNEQFF
once,TRBJ2-1,TRBV27,TRBD2,TGTGCCAGCAGTTTCCTCGCGGGGGGAAGCTCCTACAATGAGCAGTTCTTC,CASSFLAGGSSYNEQFF
.,TRBJ2-1,TRBV29-1,.,TGCAGCGTTGAGCTAAGGGGTGAGCAGTTCTTC,CSVELRGEQFF
.,TRBJ2-7,TRBV12-3/TRBV12-4,TRBD2,TGTGCCAGCAGTTTGTCGCTAGCGGCGCTTTCGTTC,CASSLSLAALSF
.,TRBJ1-5,TRBV6-5,.,TGTGCCAGCAGTCTCCCGCGGGGGCTGATTCAGCCCCAGCATTTT,CASSLPRGLIQPQHF
.,TRBJ2-3,TRBV5-1,.,TGCGCCAGCAGCTTGGCAGGAGATACGCAGTATTTT,CASSLAGDTQYF
.,TRBJ1-1,TRBV3-1/TRBV3-2,.,TGTGCCAGCAGCCAAAAAGAGTTCCCTTACACTGAAGCTTTCTTT,CASSQKEFPYTEAFF
.,TRBJ1-2,TRBV5-4,TRBD1,TGTGCCAGCAGCGCGACAGGGTTAGGACGAAGCTATGGCTACACCTTC,CASSATGLGRSYGYTF
.,TRBJ2-1,TRBV28,.,TGTGCCAGCAGTTTAAACTTCTTTGGCTACAATGAGCAGTTCTTC,CASSLNFFGYNEQFF
.,TRBJ2-3,TRBV7-3,TRBD2,TGTGCCAGCAGCTTTCTAGCGGGAGGACGGGATACGCAGTATTTT,CASSFLAGGRDTQYF
.,TRBJ1-3,TRBV7-2,.,TGTGCCAGCAGCTTAGGGGTGACTCTACCGATCTCTGGAAACACCATATATTTT,CASSLGVTLPISGNTIYF
.,TRBJ1-5,TRBV28,.,TGTGCCAGCAGCGGCACAGGGAAGGGCAATCAGCCCCAGCATTTT,CASSGTGKGNQPQHF
.,TRBJ1-1,TRBV6-5,.,TGTGCCAGCAGCCCCGGGAGCCTGTATGTGGCTTTCTTT,CASSPGSLYVAFF
.,TRBJ1-2,TRBV2,.,TGTGCCAGCAGTTCGCGATCGGCGGACAGCTATGGCTACACCTTC,CASSSRSADSYGYTF
.,TRBJ2-7,TRBV7-3,TRBD1,TGTGCCAGCAGCTCCCCCACACAGGGGGTGTACGAGCAGTACTTC,CASSSPTQGVYEQYF
few,TRBJ2-7,TRBV7-2,TRBD2,TGTGCCAGCAGCCCAACTAGCGGGGGTACCTACGAGCAGTACTTC,CASSPTSGGTYEQYF
once,TRBJ2-3,TRBV9,TRBD2,TGTGCCAGCAGCGTAGGGGGACTAGCGGGGTACACAGATACGCAGTATTTT,CASSVGGLAGYTDTQYF
.,TRBJ1-6,TRBV7-3,.,TGTGCCAGCAGCTTACAAGGGGCGGATTCACCCCTCCACTTT,CASSLQGADSPLHF
.,TRBJ2-3,TRBV28,.,TGTGCCAGCAGTCCCCTTTCCACAGATACGCAGTATTTT,CASSPLSTDTQYF
once,TRBJ2-7,TRBV5-4,TRBD2,TGTGCCAGCAGCTTGGCACTAGCGGGAGCCGAGCAGTACTTC,CASSLALAGAEQYF
.,TRBJ2-5,TRBV6-5,.,TGTGCCAGCGCGCGGACGGGGTTCGACGAGACCCAGTACTTC,CASARTGFDETQYF